This record concerns one T cell receptor beta chain sequence. Its antigen is unknown. CDR1 and CDR2 from the germline V gene are SEHNR and FQNEAQ (reference sequence). This CDR3 is 14 amino acids long. This specimen comes from a study of blood T cells in healthy people across ages. Study-wide results and caveats: Because donor CMV status was unknown, expanded clonotype changes were possibly confounded. Among long-lived donors, naive CD4+ cells were more numerous and diversity higher than in aged donors.

Alongside a J-beta primer mix, a sample-barcoded 5' primer served in a second PCR lasting about 6 to 12 cycles. In TCRdb, the 5' RACE reads were re-called with MiXCR into one record per CDR3 protein. The sample includes about 1.8 million distinct CDR3 sequences, 40% to 55% of them seen just once. The clonotype comes from a woman in her forties in good health. Source material: blood. The genes are TRBV7-9 and TRBJ2-5, with TRBD2 identical over 9 bases. The J call is in doubt because the DNA end fits TRBJ2-7 better. CDR3 coding DNA: TGTGCCAGCAGCTTACGAGCGGGGGGCCACGAGCAGTACTTC. Translation: CASSLRAGGHEQYF.